The sequence of this TCR beta chain was determined in a study of blood T cells in healthy people across ages. Study as a whole: T cells yielded about one barcoded beta molecule per two cells through template switching. Study-level points and caveats: Both naive CD4+ cell counts and diversity were greater in long-lived donors than in aged donors. Strong correlation linked observed beta diversity and percent naive T cells.

A note on this clonotype: What it binds is not known. Sequence at one end of the junction differs from germline and may be a read error.

Germline values: CDR1 DFQATT, CDR2 SNEGSKA (reference sequence). CDR3 length: 14 amino acids. A second PCR of roughly 7 to 11 cycles used a sample-barcoded 5' primer and a J-beta primer mix. MiXCR was run by TCRdb on the 5' RACE reads, yielding one entry per CDR3 protein. The table lists 1.5 million to 2 million distinct CDR3 sequences, roughly 27% of them singletons. Per sample, at least 5 micrograms of total RNA were extracted. The gene calls are TRBV20-1 and TRBJ1-1; TRBD1 might be the D (6 bases). This clonotype was sampled from a woman in her 30s in good health. The sample comprised blood. The CDR3 DNA reads TGCTGTGCGGACCTTAACAGGGTTAGAACTGAAGCTTTCTTT. This codes for CCADLNRVRTEAFF.